Listed below are T cell receptor beta chains from one sample, sequenced in a study of blood T cell repertoires in COVID-19. The method was immunoSEQ multiplex PCR; TCRdb's version includes in-frame clones alone and lacks a portion of them. The sample holds roughly 300,000 clones, roughly 85% seen once. The sample consisted of PBMCs or T cells enriched from blood (not recorded which). The receptors were gathered from a woman aged 40 to 50 with acute COVID-19. Both conserved end residues are trimmed from each CDR3. The order of the fields is V gene, J gene, clone size, CDR3 protein. Only some rows state a clone size, as once, few, many or a class for expanded clones.

V: TRBV7-2
J: TRBJ2-6
size: .
CDR3: ASSLQGATGANVLT

V: TRBV5-6
J: TRBJ1-1
size: .
CDR3: ASNPQGAQVNTEAF

V: TRBV11-2
J: TRBJ2-7
size: few
CDR3: ASSQFQRGAPYEQY

V: TRBV7-8
J: TRBJ2-7
size: .
CDR3: ASSWDRGHEQY

V: TRBV10-3
J: TRBJ1-5
size: .
CDR3: AISESRGTLSNQPQH

V: TRBV21-1
J: TRBJ2-2
size: .
CDR3: ASSRDRVSSTGELF

V: TRBV19
J: TRBJ2-2
size: .
CDR3: ASSIAPQGTGELF

V: TRBV6-5
J: TRBJ2-7
size: .
CDR3: ASSYGTDLEQY

V: TRBV9
J: TRBJ2-7
size: .
CDR3: ASSVGHRGSYEQY

V: TRBV7-3
J: TRBJ2-3
size: .
CDR3: ASSLAGTGYDTQY

V: TRBV5-4
J: TRBJ1-1
size: .
CDR3: ASSLSHKNTEAF

V: TRBV7-3
J: TRBJ1-2
size: .
CDR3: ASSPGQGSSYGYT

V: TRBV7-8
J: TRBJ2-1
size: .
CDR3: ASSLGHRGRYNEQF

V: TRBV4-2
J: TRBJ1-2
size: .
CDR3: ASSQGSDSARGYT

V: TRBV28
J: TRBJ1-2
size: .
CDR3: ASSPGQGASYT

V: TRBV3-1/TRBV3-2
J: TRBJ2-4
size: .
CDR3: ASSLTSAPPI

V: TRBV10-3
J: TRBJ1-3
size: .
CDR3: AISESSSSGNTIY

V: TRBV5-1
J: TRBJ1-2
size: .
CDR3: ASSLAGGGDYGYT

V: TRBV4-3
J: TRBJ2-1
size: .
CDR3: ASSQDSGVSSYNEQF

V: TRBV11-2
J: TRBJ2-3
size: .
CDR3: ASSSRQKGQGDTQY

V: TRBV27
J: TRBJ1-6
size: .
CDR3: ASSLQGLTAGGPLH

V: TRBV4-2
J: TRBJ2-6
size: .
CDR3: ASSQDVSGSQTGVGANVLT

V: TRBV10-3
J: TRBJ1-6
size: once
CDR3: AISAMEEGNSPLH

V: TRBV27
J: TRBJ2-7
size: .
CDR3: ASSSRGQGTTLGYEQY

V: TRBV3-1/TRBV3-2
J: TRBJ2-2
size: .
CDR3: ASSQGRFRDRSTGELF

V: TRBV19
J: TRBJ1-1
size: .
CDR3: ASSIGQGRYTEAF

V: TRBV12-3/TRBV12-4
J: TRBJ2-7
size: .
CDR3: ASSLFQFYEQY

V: TRBV3-1/TRBV3-2
J: TRBJ1-2
size: .
CDR3: ASSQQTRTGGGYT